A few counts support the clone carrying this TCR beta chain. Its antigen is unknown. This specimen belongs to a study of T-cell reconstitution after alpha-beta-depleted transplantation in children. Study-wide results and caveats: T cells produced anew were the main source of T-cell counts and diversity one year after transplant. Elevated TCRbeta diversity at day 60 was traced, in some patients, to surviving recipient T cells and thymic progenitors. The origin of alpha-beta T cells about two months after transplant was reportedly several hundred expanded graft clones.

Library preparation (for TCRbeta) was performed with unique molecular identifiers. Using its own MiXCR run on the PCR reads, TCRdb lists one record per CDR3 protein. The sample has around 800,000 distinct CDR3 sequences, around 15% seen once; the top ten hold around 5%. The sequencing here drew on PBMCs, mostly from graft donor cells, taken 360 days after TCRalphabeta/CD19-depleted stem cell transplant. The TCR comes from a male patient between 5 and 17 years old who had a stem cell transplant for acute lymphoblastic leukemia, so the T cells may come from the graft donor.

CDR3 loop: CASSSAGTAYNEQFF. In DNA, the CDR3 is TGTGCCAGCAGCTCAGCCGGGACAGCCTACAATGAGCAGTTCTTC. The V call is TRBV11-3, the J call TRBJ2-1, with TRBD1 identical over 7 bases. With 4 bases clipped from V and 2 bases from J, the junction kept 5 bases outside the gene matches. Germline V gene data show CDR1 as SGHNT and CDR2 as YENEEA. This CDR3 has 15 amino acids.